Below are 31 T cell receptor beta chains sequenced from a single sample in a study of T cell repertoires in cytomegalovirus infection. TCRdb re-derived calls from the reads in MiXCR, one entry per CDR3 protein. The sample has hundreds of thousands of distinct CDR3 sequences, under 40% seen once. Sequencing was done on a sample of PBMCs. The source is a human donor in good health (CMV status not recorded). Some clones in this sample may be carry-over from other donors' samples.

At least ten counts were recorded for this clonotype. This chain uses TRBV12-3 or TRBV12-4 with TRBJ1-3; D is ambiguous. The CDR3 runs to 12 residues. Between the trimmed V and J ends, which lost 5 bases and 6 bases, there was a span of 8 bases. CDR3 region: CASSLLLNTIYF. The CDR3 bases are TGTGCCAGCAGTCTCCTCCTAAACACCATATATTTT.

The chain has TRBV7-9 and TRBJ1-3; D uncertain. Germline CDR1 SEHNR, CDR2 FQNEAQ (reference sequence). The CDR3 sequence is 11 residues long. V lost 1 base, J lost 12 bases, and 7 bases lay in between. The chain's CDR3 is CASSLEAYIYF. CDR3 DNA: TGTGCCAGCAGCTTAGAGGCCTACATATATTTT.

The CDR3 DNA follows: TGTGCCAGCAGCTCATGGAATCATACGGGACAGTTTACCTACGAGCAGTACTTC. Residues: CASSSWNHTGQFTYEQYF. The J gene is TRBJ2-7, the V gene TRBV5-5; 7 bases match TRBD1. The CDR3 is 18 amino acids. Trimming at V came to 3 bases and at J to 2 bases, leaving 17 bases not matched to a gene. Germline values: CDR1 SGHKS, CDR2 YYEKEE (reference sequence).

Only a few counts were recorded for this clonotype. CDR3 loop: CASIQEGGNTEAFF. The CDR3 DNA is TGTGCCAGCATCCAGGAGGGGGGGAACACTGAAGCTTTCTTT. The chain uses TRBV6-2 or TRBV6-3 and TRBJ1-1, with D tentatively TRBD1 (6 bases). The V gene lost 7 bases and the J gene lost 1 base, with 13 bases spanning the gap. Germline CDR1 and CDR2: MNHEY and SVGEGT. This CDR3 comprises 14 residues.

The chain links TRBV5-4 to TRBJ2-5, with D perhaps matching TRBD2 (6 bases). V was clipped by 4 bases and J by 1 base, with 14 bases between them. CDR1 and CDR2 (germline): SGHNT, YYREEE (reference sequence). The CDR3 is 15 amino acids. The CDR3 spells CASSTRREIQETQYF. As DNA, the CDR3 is TGTGCCAGCAGCACCCGCCGGGAGATCCAAGAGACCCAGTACTTC.

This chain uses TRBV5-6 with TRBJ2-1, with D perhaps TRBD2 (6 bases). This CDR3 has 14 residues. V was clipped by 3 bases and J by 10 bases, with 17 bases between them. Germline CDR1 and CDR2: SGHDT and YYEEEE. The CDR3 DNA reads TGTGCCAGCAGCTCCCAAGACAAAAGCGGGGAGCAGTTCTTC. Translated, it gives CASSSQDKSGEQFF.

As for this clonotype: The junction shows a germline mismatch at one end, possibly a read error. The CDR3 coding sequence is TGTGCCAGCAGCTCAGGACAGGGGAATGGCTACAACTTC. Residues: CASSSGQGNGYNF. V usage is TRBV7-6 and J usage is TRBJ1-2, with TRBD1 matching 9 bases. Germline CDR1 is SGHVS and CDR2 is FNYEAQ. This CDR3 comprises 13 residues.

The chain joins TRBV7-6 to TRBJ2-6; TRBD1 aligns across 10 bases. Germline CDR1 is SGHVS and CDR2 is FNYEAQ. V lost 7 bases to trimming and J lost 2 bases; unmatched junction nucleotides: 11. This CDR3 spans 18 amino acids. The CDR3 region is CASTSGDRGSAGANVLTF. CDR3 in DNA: TGTGCCAGCACCTCCGGGGACAGGGGAAGCGCTGGGGCCAACGTCCTGACTTTC.

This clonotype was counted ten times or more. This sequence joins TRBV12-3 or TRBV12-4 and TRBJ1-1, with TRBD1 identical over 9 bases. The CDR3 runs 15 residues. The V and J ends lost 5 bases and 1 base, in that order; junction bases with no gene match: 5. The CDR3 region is CASSLTGGANTEAFF. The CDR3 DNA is TGTGCCAGCAGTCTAACAGGGGGCGCGAACACTGAAGCTTTCTTT.

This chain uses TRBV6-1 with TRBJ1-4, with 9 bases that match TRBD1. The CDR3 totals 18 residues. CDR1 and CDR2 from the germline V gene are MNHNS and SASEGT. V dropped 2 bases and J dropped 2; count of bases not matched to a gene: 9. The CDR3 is CASSERTGGVQTNEKLFF. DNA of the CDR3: TGTGCCAGCAGTGAACGTACAGGGGGCGTGCAGACTAATGAAAAACTGTTTTTT.

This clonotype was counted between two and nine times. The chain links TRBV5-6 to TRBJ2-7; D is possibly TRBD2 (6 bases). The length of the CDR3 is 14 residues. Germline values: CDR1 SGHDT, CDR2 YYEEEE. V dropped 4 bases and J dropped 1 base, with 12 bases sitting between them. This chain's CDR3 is CASSMGRGSYEQYF. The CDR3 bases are TGTGCCAGCAGCATGGGACGGGGGTCCTACGAGCAGTACTTC.

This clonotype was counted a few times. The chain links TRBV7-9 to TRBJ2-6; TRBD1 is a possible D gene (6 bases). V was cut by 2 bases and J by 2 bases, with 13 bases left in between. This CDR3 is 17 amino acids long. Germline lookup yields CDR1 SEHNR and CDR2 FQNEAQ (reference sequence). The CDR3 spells CASSLSTGPPGANVLTF. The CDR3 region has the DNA TGTGCCAGCAGCTTATCTACAGGGCCCCCTGGGGCCAACGTCCTGACTTTC.

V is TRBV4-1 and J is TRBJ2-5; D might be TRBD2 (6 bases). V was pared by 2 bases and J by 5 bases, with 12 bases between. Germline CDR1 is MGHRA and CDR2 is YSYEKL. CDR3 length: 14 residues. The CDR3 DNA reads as TGCGCCAGCAGCCAATCGACTAGTAGGGAGACCCAGTACTTC. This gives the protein CASSQSTSRETQYF.

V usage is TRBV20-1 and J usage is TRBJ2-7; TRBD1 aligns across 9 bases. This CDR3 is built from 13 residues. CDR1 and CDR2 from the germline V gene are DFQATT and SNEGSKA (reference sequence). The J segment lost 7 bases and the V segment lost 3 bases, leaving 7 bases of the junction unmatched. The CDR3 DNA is TGCAGTGCTAGGCTACAGGGGGCGGGTGAGCAGTACTTC. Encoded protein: CSARLQGAGEQYF.

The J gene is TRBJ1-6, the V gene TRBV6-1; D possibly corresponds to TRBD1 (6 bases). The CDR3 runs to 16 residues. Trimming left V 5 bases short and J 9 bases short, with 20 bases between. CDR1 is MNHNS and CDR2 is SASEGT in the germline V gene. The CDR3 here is CASSSGRGRWSSPLHF. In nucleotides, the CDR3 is TGTGCCAGCAGTTCCGGGAGGGGGAGGTGGAGTTCACCCCTCCACTTT.

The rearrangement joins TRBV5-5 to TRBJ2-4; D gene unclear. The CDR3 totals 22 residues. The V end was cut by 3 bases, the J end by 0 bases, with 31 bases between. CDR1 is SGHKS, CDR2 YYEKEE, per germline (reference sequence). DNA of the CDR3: TGTGCCAGCAGCTCCCAGGTCCGGTGGGATCCCCAAATGATGCTAGCCAAAAACATTCAGTACTTC. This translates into CASSSQVRWDPQMMLAKNIQYF.

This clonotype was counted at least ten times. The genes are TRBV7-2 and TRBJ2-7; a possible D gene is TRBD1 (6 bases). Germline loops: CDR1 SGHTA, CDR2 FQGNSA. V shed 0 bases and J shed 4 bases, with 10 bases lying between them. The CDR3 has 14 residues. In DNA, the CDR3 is TGTGCCAGCAGCTTAGCTGGACAGCTTTACGAGCAGTACTTC. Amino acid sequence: CASSLAGQLYEQYF.

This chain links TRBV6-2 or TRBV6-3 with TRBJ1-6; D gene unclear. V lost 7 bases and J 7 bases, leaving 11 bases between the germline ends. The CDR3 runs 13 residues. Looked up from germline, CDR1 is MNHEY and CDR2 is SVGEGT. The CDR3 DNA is TGTGCCAGCAATCGGCGAGGAAATTCACCCCTCCACTTT. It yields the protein CASNRRGNSPLHF.

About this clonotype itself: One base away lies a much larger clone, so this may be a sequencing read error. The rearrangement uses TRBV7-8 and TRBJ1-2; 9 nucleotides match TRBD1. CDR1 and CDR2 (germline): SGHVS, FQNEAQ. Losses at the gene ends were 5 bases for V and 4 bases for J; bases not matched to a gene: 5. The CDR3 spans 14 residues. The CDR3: CASSAGQGGYGYTF. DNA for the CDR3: TGTGCCAGCAGCGCGGGACAGGGCGGCTATGGCTACACCTTC.

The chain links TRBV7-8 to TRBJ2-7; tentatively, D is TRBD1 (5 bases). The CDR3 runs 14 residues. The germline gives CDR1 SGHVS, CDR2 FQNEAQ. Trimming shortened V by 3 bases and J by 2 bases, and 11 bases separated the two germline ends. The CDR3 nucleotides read TGTGCCAGCAGCTTGGTTCTACAGGCCTACGAGCAGTACTTC. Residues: CASSLVLQAYEQYF.

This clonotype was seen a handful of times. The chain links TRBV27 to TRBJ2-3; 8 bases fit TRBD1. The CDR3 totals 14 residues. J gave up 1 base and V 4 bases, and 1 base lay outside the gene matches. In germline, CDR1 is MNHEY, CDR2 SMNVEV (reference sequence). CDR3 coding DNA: TGTGCCAGCAGTTGGGGACAGGGCACAGATACGCAGTATTTT. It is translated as CASSWGQGTDTQYF.

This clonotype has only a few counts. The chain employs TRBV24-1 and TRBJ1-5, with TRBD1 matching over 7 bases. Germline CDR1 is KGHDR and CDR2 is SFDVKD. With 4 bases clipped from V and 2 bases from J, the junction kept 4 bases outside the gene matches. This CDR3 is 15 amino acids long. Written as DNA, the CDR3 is TGTGCCACCAGTGACCCTACAGGGGGCAATCAGCCCCAGCATTTT. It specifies CATSDPTGGNQPQHF.

CDR3 sequence: CASSAAWQELFF. The CDR3 DNA reads TGTGCCAGCAGTGCCGCTTGGCAGGAGCTGTTTTTT. The genes are TRBV28 and TRBJ2-2, with D unresolved. The germline CDR1 and CDR2 sequences are MDHEN and SYDVKM. The CDR3 sequence is 12 residues long. Deletions cut 5 bases from V and 10 bases from J, with 11 bases between.

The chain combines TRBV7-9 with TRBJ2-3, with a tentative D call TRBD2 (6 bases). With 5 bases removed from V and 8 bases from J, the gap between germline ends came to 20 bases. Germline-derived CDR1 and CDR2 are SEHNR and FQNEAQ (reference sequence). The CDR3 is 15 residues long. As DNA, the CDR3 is TGTGCCAGCAGCCCGGGGGAGGACCCGGACGGTACGCAGTATTTT. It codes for CASSPGEDPDGTQYF.

The CDR3 protein is CASSYPSQGVGAFF. In DNA form, the CDR3 reads TGTGCCAGCAGTTACCCAAGTCAGGGGGTCGGCGCTTTCTTT. The chain couples TRBV6-2 or TRBV6-3 to TRBJ1-1; 7 bases are a match to TRBD1. This CDR3 is 14 amino acids long. With 2 bases clipped from V and 11 bases from J, the junction kept 11 bases outside the gene matches. CDR1 is MNHEY and CDR2 is SVGEGT in the germline V gene.

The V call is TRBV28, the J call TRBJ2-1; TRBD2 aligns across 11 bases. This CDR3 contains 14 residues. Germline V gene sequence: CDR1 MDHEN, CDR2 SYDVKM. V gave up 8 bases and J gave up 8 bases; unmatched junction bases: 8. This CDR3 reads CASWGASGGYEQFF. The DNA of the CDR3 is TGTGCCAGCTGGGGGGCTAGCGGGGGGTATGAGCAGTTCTTC.

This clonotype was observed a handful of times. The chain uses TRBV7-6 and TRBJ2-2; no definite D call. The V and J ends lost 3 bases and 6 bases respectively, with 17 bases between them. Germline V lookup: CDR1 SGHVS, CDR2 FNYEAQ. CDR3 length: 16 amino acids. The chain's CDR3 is CASSFFLQLSAGELFF. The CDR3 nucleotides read TGTGCCAGCAGCTTTTTTCTGCAACTGAGCGCCGGGGAGCTGTTTTTT.

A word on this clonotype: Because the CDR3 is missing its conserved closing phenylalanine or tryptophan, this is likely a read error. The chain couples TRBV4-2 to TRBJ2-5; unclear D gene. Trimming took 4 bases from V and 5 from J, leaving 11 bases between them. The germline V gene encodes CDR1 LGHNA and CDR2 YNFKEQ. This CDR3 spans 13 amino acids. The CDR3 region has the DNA TGTGCCAGCAGCCCCCAGCTTGGGGAGACCCAGTACTTA. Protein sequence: CASSPQLGETQYL.

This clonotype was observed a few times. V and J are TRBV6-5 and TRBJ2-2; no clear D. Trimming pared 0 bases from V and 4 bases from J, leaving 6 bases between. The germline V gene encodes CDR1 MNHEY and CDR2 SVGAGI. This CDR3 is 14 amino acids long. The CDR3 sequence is CASSYSSPTGELFF. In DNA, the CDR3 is TGTGCCAGCAGTTACTCTAGTCCCACCGGGGAGCTGTTTTTT.

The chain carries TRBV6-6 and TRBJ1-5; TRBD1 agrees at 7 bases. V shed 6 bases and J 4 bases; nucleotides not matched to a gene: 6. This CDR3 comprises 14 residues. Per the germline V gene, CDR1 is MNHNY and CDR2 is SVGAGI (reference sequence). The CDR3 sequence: CASRQGGNNQPQHF. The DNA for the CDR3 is TGTGCCAGCAGGCAGGGGGGAAATAATCAGCCCCAGCATTTT.

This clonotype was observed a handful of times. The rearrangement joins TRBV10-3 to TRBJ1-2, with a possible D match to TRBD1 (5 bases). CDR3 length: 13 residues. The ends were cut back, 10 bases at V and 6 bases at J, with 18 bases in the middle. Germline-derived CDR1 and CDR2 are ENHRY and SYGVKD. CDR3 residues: CATGRGTSNGYTF. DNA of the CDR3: TGTGCCACGGGGCGGGGAACCTCCAATGGCTACACCTTC.